This T cell receptor beta chain appears in the sequencing data of a study of T cell repertoires in ileal Crohn's disease. Study details: Operated complications were stricturing disease (around 60%) and penetrating disease (approximately 39%). M0 samples are biopsies from inflamed ileum in the resection specimen.

Notes on the study in general: Clonality above 26.8% at surgery always came with endoscopic recurrence. Active smokers at surgery had more clonal expansions than non-smokers.

Profiled with immunoSEQ multiplex PCR; TCRdb holds only in-frame clones, not every one. The sample lists some 3,500 clones; 85% to 95% were seen once. On this clone itself: No antigen is known for it. At one end, the junction sequence differs from germline, possibly due to a read error.

The germline V gene has CDR1 MNHNY and CDR2 SVGAGI (reference sequence). This CDR3 region has 14 residues. The time point denotes: inflamed ileum from the surgical specimen. This sequence originates from an adult with Crohn's disease. The chain is built from TRBV6-6 and TRBJ1-1, with D unclear. Sequenced: ileal tissue. CDR3 amino acids: CASSYFSGNAEAFF. DNA of the CDR3: TGTGCCAGCAGTTACTTTTCCGGGAACGCTGAAGCTTTCTTT.